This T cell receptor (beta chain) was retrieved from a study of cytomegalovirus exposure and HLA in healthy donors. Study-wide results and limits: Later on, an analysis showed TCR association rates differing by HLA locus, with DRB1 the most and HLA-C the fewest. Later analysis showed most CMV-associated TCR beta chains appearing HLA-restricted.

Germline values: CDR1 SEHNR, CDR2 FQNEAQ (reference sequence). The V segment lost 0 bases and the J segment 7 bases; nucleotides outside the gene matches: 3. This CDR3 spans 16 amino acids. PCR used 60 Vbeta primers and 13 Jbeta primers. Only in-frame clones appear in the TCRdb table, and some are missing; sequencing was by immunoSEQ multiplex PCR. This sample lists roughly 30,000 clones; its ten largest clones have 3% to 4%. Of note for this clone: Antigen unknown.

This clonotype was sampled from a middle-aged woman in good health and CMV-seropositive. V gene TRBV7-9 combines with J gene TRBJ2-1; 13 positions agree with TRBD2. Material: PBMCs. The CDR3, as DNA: TGTGCCAGCAGCTTAGCTACGACTAGCGGGAGGAATGAGCAGTTCTTC. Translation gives CASSLATTSGRNEQFF.